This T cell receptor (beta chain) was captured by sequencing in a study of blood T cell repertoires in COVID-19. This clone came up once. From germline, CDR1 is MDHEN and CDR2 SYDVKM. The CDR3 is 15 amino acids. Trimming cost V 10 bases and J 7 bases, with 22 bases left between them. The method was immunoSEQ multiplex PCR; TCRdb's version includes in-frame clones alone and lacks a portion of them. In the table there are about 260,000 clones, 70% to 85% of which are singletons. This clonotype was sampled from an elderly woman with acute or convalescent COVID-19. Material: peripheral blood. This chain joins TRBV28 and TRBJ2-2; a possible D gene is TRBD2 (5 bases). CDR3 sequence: CATKDSLRGSGELFF. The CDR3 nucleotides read TGTGCCACCAAAGATAGTCTGAGAGGGAGCGGGGAGCTGTTTTTT.